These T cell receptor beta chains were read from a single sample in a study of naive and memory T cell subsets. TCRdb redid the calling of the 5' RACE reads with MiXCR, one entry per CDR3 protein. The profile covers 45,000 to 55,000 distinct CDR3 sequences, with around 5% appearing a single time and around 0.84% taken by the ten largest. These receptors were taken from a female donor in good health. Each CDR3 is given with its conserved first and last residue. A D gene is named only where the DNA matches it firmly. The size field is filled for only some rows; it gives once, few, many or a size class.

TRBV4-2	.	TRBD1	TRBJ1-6	TGTGCCAGCAGCCAGACACGGACAGGCAGTAATTCACCCCTCCACTTT	CASSQTRTGSNSPLHF
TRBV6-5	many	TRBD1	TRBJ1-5	TGTGCCAGCAGTTACCGACAGGGGTATCAGCCCCAGCATTTT	CASSYRQGYQPQHF
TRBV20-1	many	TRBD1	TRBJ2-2	TGCAGTGCGGGGACAGGGGCCACCGGGGAGCTGTTTTTT	CSAGTGATGELFF
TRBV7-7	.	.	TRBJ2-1	TGTGCTAGCAGCTTAGACAGAGGGGCTAGCAATGAGCAGTTCTTC	CASSLDRGASNEQFF
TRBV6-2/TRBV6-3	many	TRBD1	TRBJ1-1	TGTGCCAGCAGAGGCGGCGGCACAGGGGGCACTGAAGCTTTCTTT	CASRGGGTGGTEAFF
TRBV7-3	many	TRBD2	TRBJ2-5	TGTGCCAGCAGCCTCACCACACTAGCGGGAGAAAAGGAGACCCAGTACTTC	CASSLTTLAGEKETQYF
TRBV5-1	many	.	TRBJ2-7	TGCGCCAGCAGCTTGGGAAACGACAGCCCAAGCTTC	CASSLGNDSPSF
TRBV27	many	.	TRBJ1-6	TGTGCCAGCACCCAGTCTCGAAATTCACCCCTCCACTTT	CASTQSRNSPLHF
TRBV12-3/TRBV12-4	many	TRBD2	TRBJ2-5	TGTGCCAGCAGTTTAGGGGCTAGCGGGATAGGAGAGACCCAGTACTTC	CASSLGASGIGETQYF
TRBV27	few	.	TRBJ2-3	TGTGCCAGCAGACGAGTTTTTATGCGGTCCCGCACAGATACGCAGTATTTT	CASRRVFMRSRTDTQYF
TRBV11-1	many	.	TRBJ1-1	TGTGCCAGCAGCTTAGAACAGAACACTGAAGCTTTCTTT	CASSLEQNTEAFF
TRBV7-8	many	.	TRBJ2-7	TGTGCCAGCAGCTTAGGGATCACGCGTCGTGATGGGGAGCAGTACTTC	CASSLGITRRDGEQYF
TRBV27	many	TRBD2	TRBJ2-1	TGTGCCAGCAGTCTTAGCGGGAGCCACTACAATGAGCAGTTCTTC	CASSLSGSHYNEQFF
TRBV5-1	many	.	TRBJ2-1	TGCGCCAGCAGCTTGGGGGACTTCCTTAATGAGCAGTTCTTC	CASSLGDFLNEQFF
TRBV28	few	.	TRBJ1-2	TGTGCCAGCACCCTTAGGGAGGAGGCCTATTATGGCGACACCTTC	CASTLREEAYYGDTF
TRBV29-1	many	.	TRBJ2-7	TGCAGCGCTGCGGGGTCTATGACCTACGAGCAGTACTTC	CSAAGSMTYEQYF
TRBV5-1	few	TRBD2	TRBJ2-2	TGCGCCAGCAGCTTGGCAGTCAGCGGGATGAACACCGGGGAGCTGTTTTTT	CASSLAVSGMNTGELFF
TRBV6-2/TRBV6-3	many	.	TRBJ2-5	TGTGCCAGCAGTTACCTTGGGCTAGGCCGGCGGGAGACCCAGTACTTC	CASSYLGLGRRETQYF
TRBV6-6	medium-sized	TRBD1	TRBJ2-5	TGTGCCAGCCTACCACGAGACAGGGACCAAGAGACCCAGTACTTC	CASLPRDRDQETQYF
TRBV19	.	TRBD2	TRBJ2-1	TGTGCCAGTGGGCTAGCGGCCTGCCAGGAGCAGTTCTTC	CASGLAACQEQFF
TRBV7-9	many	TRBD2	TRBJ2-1	TGTGCCACGAGGGGTAGCGGGACCCCAAGCTCCTACAATGAGCAGTTCTTC	CATRGSGTPSSYNEQFF
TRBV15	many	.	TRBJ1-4	TGTGCCACCAGCAGAGTAGCAGGCGACGCTGTAGAACTGTTTTTT	CATSRVAGDAVELFF
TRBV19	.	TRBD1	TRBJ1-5	TGTGCCAGTAGTTCCCCAGGGACAGGGAATCAGCCCCAGCATTTT	CASSSPGTGNQPQHF
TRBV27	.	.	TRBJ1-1	TGTGCCAGCAGTTTAAATTTCAGGGGCACTGAAGCTTTCTTT	CASSLNFRGTEAFF
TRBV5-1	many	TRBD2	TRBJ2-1	TGCGCCAGCAGCTTGGAGGGGTACGGTGCGGGAGGGGACTACAATGAGCAGTTCTTC	CASSLEGYGAGGDYNEQFF
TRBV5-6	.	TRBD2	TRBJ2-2	TGTGCCTGCGGGTTAGCGGGAACCACCGGGGAGCTGTTTTTT	CACGLAGTTGELFF
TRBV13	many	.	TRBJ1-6	TGTGCCAGCAGCTCCATGTCGAATAATTCACCCCTCCACTTT	CASSSMSNNSPLHF